The source of this TCR beta chain is a study of cytomegalovirus exposure and HLA in healthy donors. This CDR3 contains 16 residues. The V gene end was trimmed by 9 bases and the J gene end by 7 bases; junction bases not matched to a gene: 13. CDR1 and CDR2 from the germline V gene are MNHNY and SVGAGI (reference sequence). Healthy bone marrow donors formed the donor group. Comment on this clone: Its matching antigen is unknown. Different DNA sequences within this sample yield the same CDR3.

Study-level results: According to the study, 160 or so TCR beta chains were cytomegalovirus-associated.

Amplification used 60 Vbeta primers and 13 Jbeta primers. The data were produced by immunoSEQ multiplex PCR, yet TCRdb's version contains in-frame clones alone and is incomplete. The table has over 150,000 clones, more than 75% seen once; the top ten hold more than 9.5%. This TCR derives from a man aged 18-30 years in good health and CMV-seropositive. The sequencing sample was made of PBMCs. This rearrangement joins TRBV6-6 to TRBJ2-2, with 11 bases aligning to TRBD2. The chain's CDR3 is CASSPSLAGGSGELFF. DNA of the CDR3: TGTGCCAGTAGTCCATCCCTAGCGGGAGGAAGCGGGGAGCTGTTTTTT.